These 28 T cell receptor beta chains share one sample of origin, sequenced in a study of blood T cell repertoires in COVID-19. Profiling relied on immunoSEQ multiplex PCR, and the TCRdb table lists in-frame clones only, not all of them. The sample has 150,000 to 200,000 clones, under 80% seen once. Sample: peripheral blood. These receptors were collected from a woman older than 75 with acute or convalescent COVID-19.

The chain uses TRBV10-1 and TRBJ2-2; the D gene is possibly TRBD2 (5 bases). The CDR3 runs to 16 residues. From germline, CDR1 is WNHNN and CDR2 SYGVQD (reference sequence). V lost 6 bases, J lost 5 bases, and 19 bases lay in between. The CDR3 protein is CASRPTGVSGTGELFF. CDR3 DNA: TGCGCCAGCAGGCCCACCGGGGTGTCGGGTACCGGGGAGCTGTTTTTT.

The gene calls are TRBV2 and TRBJ2-1; 9 bases are a match to TRBD2. The CDR3 length is 16 residues. The germline V gene encodes CDR1 SNHLY and CDR2 FYNNEI. J gave up 10 bases and V 2 bases, and 12 bases lay outside the gene matches. CDR3 sequence (DNA): TGTGCCAGCAGTGAATTAGTGGGGCTAGCGGGGCAGGAGCAGTTCTTC. Translating gives CASSELVGLAGQEQFF.

The V call is TRBV5-1, the J call TRBJ2-7, with TRBD2 matching 13 bases. This CDR3 is built from 15 residues. The J segment lost 6 bases and the V segment lost 3 bases, leaving 6 bases of the junction unmatched. The germline gives CDR1 SGHRS, CDR2 YFSETQ. CDR3 DNA sequence: TGCGCCAGCAGCTCGGGACTAGCGGGAAGGGCCGAGCAGTACTTC. Translation: CASSSGLAGRAEQYF.

In its sample, this clone was seen once. V is TRBV24-1 and J is TRBJ2-1; 7 bases are shared with TRBD2. Germline assignment: CDR1 KGHDR and CDR2 SFDVKD. The junction had 10 bases not matched to a gene; V was cut back by 0 bases and J by 6 bases. The CDR3 spans 17 residues. This CDR3 is CATSDLQNGGSINEQFF. The CDR3 DNA follows: TGTGCCACCAGTGATTTGCAGAACGGCGGGAGTATCAATGAGCAGTTCTTC.

The chain employs TRBV5-1 and TRBJ2-1; TRBD2 is a possible D gene (6 bases). V was trimmed by 3 bases and J by 7 bases, leaving 14 bases between them. Germline V gene lookup returns CDR1 SGHRS and CDR2 YFSETQ. The CDR3 spans 14 residues. CDR3 bases: TGCGCCAGCAGCTCCGCCGGGACTCTTAATGAGCAGTTCTTC. It specifies CASSSAGTLNEQFF.

J is TRBJ2-5 and V is TRBV6-6, with D maybe TRBD1 (6 bases). V was trimmed by 5 bases and J by 3 bases, leaving 13 bases between them. The CDR3 spans 14 residues. In germline, CDR1 is MNHNY, CDR2 SVGAGI (reference sequence). CDR3: CASSNGQNEETQYF. CDR3 nucleotides: TGTGCCAGCAGTAACGGACAGAACGAAGAGACCCAGTACTTC.

The chain joins TRBV28 to TRBJ1-2; 8 bases agree with TRBD1. V lost 2 bases, J lost 5 bases, and 4 bases stayed unmatched. This CDR3 has 14 residues. Germline-derived CDR1 and CDR2 are MDHEN and SYDVKM. CDR3 residues: CASSLGQGAYGYTF. CDR3 in DNA: TGTGCCAGCAGTTTAGGGCAGGGGGCTTATGGCTACACCTTC.

The chain carries TRBV9 and TRBJ1-2; no reliable D call. Germline V lookup: CDR1 SGDLS, CDR2 YYNGEE. Trimming stripped 0 bases from V and 4 bases from J, with 13 bases between. The CDR3 is 15 amino acids. The CDR3 loop is CASSVGDTALYGYTF. CDR3 nucleotides: TGTGCCAGCAGCGTAGGTGATACTGCCCTCTATGGCTACACCTTC.

The J gene is TRBJ2-1, the V gene TRBV5-1; TRBD2 matches 14 bases. The CDR3 length is 16 residues. J gave up 9 bases and V 4 bases, and 9 bases lay outside the gene matches. Germline lookup yields CDR1 SGHRS and CDR2 YFSETQ. DNA of the CDR3: TGCGCCAGCAGCATGACTAGCGGGAGGGTAGATCGTGAGCAGTTCTTC. Translation gives CASSMTSGRVDREQFF.

The rearrangement uses TRBV7-9 and TRBJ2-5; 7 bases are shared with TRBD1. Germline V gene data show CDR1 as SEHNR and CDR2 as FQNEAQ (reference sequence). The CDR3 contains 16 residues. J was trimmed by 2 bases and V by 5 bases; bases with no gene match: 11. The CDR3 region has the DNA TGTGCCAGCAGCCCCCAAGTGGCAGGGGGTCAAGAGACCCAGTACTTC. Encoded protein: CASSPQVAGGQETQYF.

The V call is TRBV27, the J call TRBJ1-2, with unresolved D. The V end lost 3 bases, the J end lost 5 bases, and 10 bases lay between the germline ends. The CDR3 has 13 amino acids. In germline, CDR1 is MNHEY, CDR2 SMNVEV (reference sequence). The CDR3 DNA is TGTGCCAGCAGTTTGCGGCTTGGGTATGGCTACACCTTC. Encoded protein: CASSLRLGYGYTF.

This clone was counted between two and nine times. CDR3 bases: TGTGCCAGCAGTTTAGGTTCGGGCGGGGCCTTCTCCTACGAGCAGTACTTC. This translates into CASSLGSGGAFSYEQYF. V is TRBV28 and J is TRBJ2-7, with D perhaps TRBD2 (6 bases). This CDR3 region has 17 residues. CDR1 and CDR2 from the germline V gene are MDHEN and SYDVKM. V was cut by 2 bases and J by 0 bases, with 17 bases left in between.

This clone showed up just once. V gene TRBV24-1 combines with J gene TRBJ2-3; 7 nucleotides agree with TRBD2. With V trimmed by 9 bases and J by 0 bases, 8 bases remained unmatched. This CDR3 contains 15 residues. Germline V gene sequence: CDR1 KGHDR, CDR2 SFDVKD. CDR3 bases: TGTGCCACCGCCTCGAGTAGCGGGAGCACAGATACGCAGTATTTT. This sequence encodes CATASSSGSTDTQYF.

The chain has TRBV24-1 and TRBJ1-5; D perhaps matches TRBD1 (6 bases). Looked up from germline, CDR1 is KGHDR and CDR2 is SFDVKD. V was trimmed by 9 bases and J by 5 bases, leaving 13 bases between them. The CDR3 runs to 13 residues. As DNA, the CDR3 is TGTGCCACCTCAGGACAGTCACATCAGCCCCAGCATTTT. It encodes CATSGQSHQPQHF.

The J gene is TRBJ1-1, the V gene TRBV29-1; no clear D. V gave up 1 base and J gave up 0 bases, with 6 bases separating them. The CDR3 is 13 amino acids. The germline V gene has CDR1 SQVTM and CDR2 ANQGSEA. The CDR3 region is CSVEASVNTEAFF. Here the CDR3 DNA reads TGCAGCGTTGAAGCTTCTGTGAACACTGAAGCTTTCTTT.

The chain employs TRBV11-3 and TRBJ2-1; 11 bases are shared with TRBD2. Unmatched junction bases numbered 12, after V lost 5 bases and J lost 9 bases. The CDR3 extends over 16 amino acids. The germline V gene encodes CDR1 SGHNT and CDR2 YENEEA. The CDR3 DNA is TGTGCCAGCAGCGGGCCCGGGACTAGCGGATACTTTGAGCAGTTCTTC. It codes for CASSGPGTSGYFEQFF.

The V call is TRBV5-4, the J call TRBJ2-1, with 14 nucleotides matching TRBD2. Losses at the gene ends were 4 bases for V and 7 bases for J; bases not matched to a gene: 4. The length of the CDR3 is 15 residues. Germline CDR1 SGHNT, CDR2 YYREEE (reference sequence). The CDR3 nucleotides read TGTGCCAGCAGCCCCGGACTAGCGGGAGGAAATGAGCAGTTCTTC. Translation gives CASSPGLAGGNEQFF.

Only a few counts were recorded for this clone. This sequence joins TRBV20-1 and TRBJ1-5; D gene ambiguous. Germline CDR1 DFQATT, CDR2 SNEGSKA (reference sequence). V was clipped by 3 bases and J by 6 bases, with 15 bases between them. The CDR3 has 14 amino acids. DNA for the CDR3: TGCAGTGCTAGTCGCCCACCCGGACTTCAGCCCCAGCATTTT. Translation: CSASRPPGLQPQHF.

V and J are TRBV2 and TRBJ2-7; possible D gene TRBD2, 6 bases. V was cut by 10 bases and J by 2 bases, with 15 bases left in between. The CDR3 is made up of 13 amino acids. Per germline, CDR1 SNHLY and CDR2 FYNNEI. The CDR3 reads CATGDFGTYEQYF. The CDR3 nucleotides read TGTGCCACGGGGGACTTTGGGACCTACGAGCAGTACTTC.

The chain employs TRBV28 and TRBJ2-3; 7 bases are shared with TRBD2. The germline gives CDR1 MDHEN, CDR2 SYDVKM. The CDR3 runs to 16 residues. Unmatched junction bases numbered 9, after V lost 5 bases and J lost 1 base. CDR3 DNA sequence: TGTGCCAGCAGTCCCCGGAGGCGGGAGCGCACAGATACGCAGTATTTT. The encoded protein is CASSPRRRERTDTQYF.

The rearrangement links TRBV28 to TRBJ1-4; TRBD1 matches at 9 bases. Trimming cost V 2 bases and J 5 bases; bases outside gene matches: 3. Germline loops: CDR1 MDHEN, CDR2 SYDVKM. The CDR3 extends over 15 amino acids. The CDR3 region is CASSLPGQGNEKLFF. Here the CDR3 DNA reads TGTGCCAGCAGTTTACCGGGACAGGGAAATGAAAAACTGTTTTTT.

Worth noting for this clone: Germline and junction disagree at one end, which may indicate a read error. J is TRBJ2-7 and V is TRBV15; tentative D call: TRBD2 (5 bases). The CDR3 extends over 15 amino acids. Looked up from germline, CDR1 is LNHNV and CDR2 is YYDKDF (reference sequence). This CDR3 reads CATSRDTRGIGSGFF. DNA of the CDR3: TGTGCCACCAGCAGAGATACCCGGGGTATCGGGTCGGGATTCTTC.

The chain carries TRBV5-4 and TRBJ2-1; no clear D gene. Trimming stripped 5 bases from V and 9 bases from J, with 12 bases between. The CDR3 is made up of 12 amino acids. The germline V gene has CDR1 SGHNT and CDR2 YYREEE (reference sequence). The CDR3 here is CASSPNSREQFF. The CDR3 coding sequence is TGTGCCAGCAGTCCCAACTCGCGTGAGCAGTTCTTC.

The chain employs TRBV2 and TRBJ2-1, with 12 bases identical to TRBD2. Trimming removed 6 bases from V and 9 bases from J; junction bases left unmatched: 9. Germline V CDR1 and CDR2: SNHLY, FYNNEI. The CDR3 has 15 residues. As DNA, the CDR3 is TGTGCCAGCAGACTGACTAGCGGGAGTTCTTTTGAGCAGTTCTTC. It codes for CASRLTSGSSFEQFF.

The rearrangement links TRBV9 to TRBJ1-1, with D possibly TRBD1 on 6 matching bases. Germline CDR1 SGDLS, CDR2 YYNGEE. The CDR3 length is 14 residues. V lost 4 bases and J 5 bases, leaving 15 bases between the germline ends. CDR3 amino acids: CASSSFTGSTEAFF. The CDR3 DNA reads as TGTGCCAGCAGCTCCTTTACAGGGAGTACTGAAGCTTTCTTT.

This chain uses TRBV6-6 with TRBJ2-1; a possible D gene is TRBD2 (7 bases). Germline lookup yields CDR1 MNHNY and CDR2 SVGAGI (reference sequence). The CDR3 extends over 16 amino acids. Trimming removed 5 bases at V and 0 bases at J, with 14 bases between. This CDR3 reads CASSPQGRGSYNEQFF. CDR3 DNA: TGTGCCAGCAGTCCTCAGGGGAGGGGCTCCTACAATGAGCAGTTCTTC.

V gene TRBV5-1 combines with J gene TRBJ2-5; TRBD2 matches 10 bases. The CDR3 is 17 residues long. The germline V gene has CDR1 SGHRS and CDR2 YFSETQ. Germline trimming cut 5 bases from V and 1 base from J; bases unmatched to any gene: 11. CDR3 region: CASSGLAGVLGQETQYF. In DNA, the CDR3 is TGCGCCAGCAGTGGTCTAGCGGGAGTTTTGGGCCAAGAGACCCAGTACTTC.

In this sample, this clone turned up a few times. The chain combines TRBV10-3 with TRBJ2-7, with D maybe TRBD1 (6 bases). The CDR3 sequence is 14 residues long. Trimming took 8 bases from V and 3 from J, leaving 17 bases between them. Germline values: CDR1 ENHRY, CDR2 SYGVKD. CDR3 protein: CAIAFPGQIYEQYF. CDR3 in DNA: TGTGCCATCGCCTTCCCGGGACAAATCTACGAGCAGTACTTC.